The 10 T cell receptor beta chains reported below all come from one sample, sequenced in a study of spatial heterogeneity in lung cancer. Time point here: blood at routine non-recurrence follow-up after resection. In TCRdb, the 5' RACE reads were re-called with MiXCR into one record per CDR3 protein. The sample yields around 25,000 distinct CDR3 sequences, almost 5.5% seen once. Sequenced material: PBMCs, taken at follow-up. The receptors were gathered from a female donor with early-stage non-small cell lung cancer.

This clonotype showed up many times. The chain is built from TRBV19 and TRBJ2-1, with 10 nucleotides matching TRBD2. The CDR3 contains 17 residues. The V and J ends lost 2 bases and 8 bases, in that order; junction bases with no gene match: 12. CDR1 and CDR2 (germline): LNHDA, SQIVND (reference sequence). The CDR3 sequence: CASSIIPSSGGAHEQFF. The CDR3 DNA is TGTGCCAGTAGTATAATTCCCTCCAGCGGGGGGGCCCATGAGCAGTTCTTC.

At least ten counts were recorded for this clonotype. The V call is TRBV12-3 or TRBV12-4, the J call TRBJ2-1; 13 nucleotides agree with TRBD2. With V trimmed by 3 bases and J by 7 bases, 3 bases remained unmatched. The CDR3 covers 15 residues. The CDR3 DNA reads as TGTGCCAGCAGTTTGACGACTAGCGGGAGGAATGAGCAGTTCTTC. It specifies CASSLTTSGRNEQFF.

This clonotype was picked up many times. The rearrangement uses TRBV28 and TRBJ2-3; 9 positions agree with TRBD1. In germline, CDR1 is MDHEN, CDR2 SYDVKM. The length of the CDR3 is 18 residues. V shed 4 bases, J shed 3 bases, and the junction held 14 bases outside the gene matches. CDR3 coding DNA: TGTGCCAGCAGTTCATCGACCGGACAGGGGAGCTCAACAGATACGCAGTATTTT. This translates into CASSSSTGQGSSTDTQYF.

The chain links TRBV27 to TRBJ2-1; D not certain. The CDR3 has 15 residues. In germline, CDR1 is MNHEY, CDR2 SMNVEV (reference sequence). With 6 bases removed from V and 4 bases from J, the gap between germline ends came to 16 bases. DNA of the CDR3: TGTGCCAGCAGCCCCGGTTTTACCATTTACAATGAGCAGTTCTTC. Translation gives CASSPGFTIYNEQFF.

This clonotype was picked up many times. V usage is TRBV27 and J usage is TRBJ1-2; D unresolved. Trimming stripped 4 bases from V and 2 bases from J, with 26 bases between. There are 19 residues in the CDR3. CDR1 is MNHEY, CDR2 SMNVEV, per germline (reference sequence). This CDR3 is CASSSYGPTILTLNYGYTF. The CDR3 DNA sequence: TGTGCCAGCAGTTCTTACGGTCCTACCATTTTGACCCTCAACTATGGCTACACCTTC.

This clonotype has at least ten counts. The chain carries TRBV20-1 and TRBJ2-5; D not certain. The CDR3 has 13 amino acids. CDR1 and CDR2 from the germline V gene are DFQATT and SNEGSKA (reference sequence). Trimming pared 6 bases from V and 4 bases from J, leaving 15 bases between. The CDR3 DNA reads TGCAGTGCCCCCCCCCATGGGGTAGAGACCCAGTACTTC. It codes for CSAPPHGVETQYF.

This clonotype is categorized as medium-sized. The chain uses TRBV20-1 and TRBJ2-1; 7 nucleotides agree with TRBD2. In germline, CDR1 is DFQATT, CDR2 SNEGSKA (reference sequence). V shed 6 bases and J 8 bases; nucleotides not matched to a gene: 16. The CDR3 contains 15 residues. The CDR3: CSAKGRGSGPDEQFF. The CDR3 DNA sequence: TGCAGTGCCAAGGGGCGCGGGAGTGGCCCGGATGAGCAGTTCTTC.

This clonotype was seen repeatedly, ten times or more. V gene TRBV12-3 or TRBV12-4 combines with J gene TRBJ2-5, with D possibly matching TRBD2 (5 bases). V was shortened by 3 bases and J by 2 bases, with 10 bases between the two germline ends. The CDR3 covers 14 residues. CDR3 in amino acids: CASSFREGQETQYF. For the CDR3, the DNA is TGTGCCAGCAGTTTCCGGGAAGGTCAAGAGACCCAGTACTTC.

This clonotype was counted many times. A much larger clone lies one base from this, so it may be a read error. This chain joins TRBV28 and TRBJ2-7; 10 bases map to TRBD1. Losses at the gene ends were 3 bases for V and 0 bases for J; bases not matched to a gene: 2. Germline V lookup: CDR1 MDHEN, CDR2 SYDVKM. The CDR3 consists of 15 residues. The CDR3 bases are TGTGCCAGCAGTTTTGGGACAGGGGACTCCTACGAGCAGTACTTC. It specifies CASSFGTGDSYEQYF.

This clonotype showed up many times. The chain couples TRBV12-3 or TRBV12-4 to TRBJ1-3; the D is unclear. The CDR3 length is 13 residues. Deletions cut 3 bases from V and 3 bases from J, with 6 bases between. CDR3 in DNA: TGTGCCAGCAGTTTCCGGGTTGGAAACACCATATATTTT. Translated, it gives CASSFRVGNTIYF.